This T cell receptor beta chain is from a study of blood T cell repertoires in COVID-19. Study summary: Acute and convalescent COVID-19 specimens originated in the United States, Italy and Spain. PBMCs, B-cell-depleted T cells, or T cells were the source of the cDNA or gDNA that made up the material.

Authors' data handling: Amplifying reference gene primers gave estimates of nucleated cell counts. The data were produced by immunoSEQ multiplex PCR, yet TCRdb's version contains in-frame clones alone and is incomplete. V, J and clone size are taken as reported in that table, and D and trimming were inferred from the DNA itself. The sample has 150,000 to 200,000 clones, roughly 80% seen once. The V segment lost 5 bases and the J segment 0 bases; nucleotides outside the gene matches: 6. CDR3 length: 16 residues. The V gene's germline CDR1 is MDHEN and CDR2 SYDVKM. J is TRBJ2-1 and V is TRBV28; 8 nucleotides align to TRBD1. The source is a man in his sixties or seventies with active or convalescent COVID-19. The sequenced sample consisted of peripheral blood. The CDR3 reads CASSPGQGYSYNEQFF. For the CDR3, the DNA is TGTGCCAGCAGTCCCGGACAGGGCTACTCCTACAATGAGCAGTTCTTC. Based on the CDR3 plus reference TRBV28 and TRBJ2-1, the full variable domain is DVKVTQSSRYLVKRTGEKVFLECVQDMDHENMFWYRQDPGLGLRLIYFSYDVKMKEKGDIPEGYSVSREKKERFSLILESASTNQTSMYLCASSPGQGYSYNEQFFGPGTRLTVL.